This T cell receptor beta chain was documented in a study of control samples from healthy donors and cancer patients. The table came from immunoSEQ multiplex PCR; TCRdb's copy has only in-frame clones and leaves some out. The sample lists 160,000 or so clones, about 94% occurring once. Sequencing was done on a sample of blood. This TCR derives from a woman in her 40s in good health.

CDR3 coding DNA: TGCAGTGCTAGTAGGGCGGCGGACACTGAAGCTTTCTTT. This codes for CSASRAADTEAFF. This sequence joins TRBV20-1 and TRBJ1-1, with unresolved D. This CDR3 contains 13 residues. Germline loops: CDR1 DFQATT, CDR2 SNEGSKA (reference sequence). Trimming took off 3 bases at V and 3 bases at J, with 11 bases between the two ends.